This T cell receptor (beta chain) was found in a study of cytomegalovirus exposure and HLA in healthy donors (dated by TCRdb to the late 2010s). Broadly, across the study: An earlier analysis of approximately 600 of the donors reported 276 Gb of sequence data and 117 million unique TCR beta sequences from 150 million to 200 million T cells. Approximately 310 gigabases of sequencing data and approximately 85 million unique TCR sequences were included in an early release covering 550 to 650 HLA-typed donors. The genetic ancestry cluster associated with self-reported Caucasian donors included 81% of the roughly 380 genotyped donors. The aim of the study was to test whether cataloging public T cell receptors could identify signatures of past pathogen exposure. The study used immunosequencing to profile the T cell repertoires of approximately 630 subjects and linked those repertoires to cytomegalovirus serostatus. Besides the first cohort of 550 to 750 subjects, a separate validation cohort made up of 120 or so different subjects was used. To predict cytomegalovirus infection status, the study combined high-throughput TCR immunosequencing, statistical association of individual TCRs with disease status, and machine learning. To study patterns of TCR occurrence, a later analysis re-analyzed previously published TCR beta repertoires from several hundred donors and added high-resolution HLA genotyping. Rather than using new phenotypic data, the later analysis identified candidate immune exposures from TCR beta sequences and from how often those sequences occurred across donors. In an earlier analysis of 587 of the donors, high-throughput TCR beta sequencing was used to judge whether each TCR beta V gene segment behaved as functional or pseudogenic. Donor age, sex, ethnicity and CMV serostatus were compiled alongside the repertoire data. In a later genetic analysis, genome-wide SNP genotypes for about three fifths of the roughly 670 donors were used, and that subset was treated as a discovery cohort. Every discovery cohort repertoire had been produced on one sequencing platform. Class I and class II HLA loci were covered by the typing at four-digit resolution. Typing coverage varied by locus: about 629-630 donors for A, B, C, DRB1 and DQB1; 522 for DQA1; about 590 for DPA1; fewer than 480 for DPB1. Because of strong linkage in the cohort, roughly five DR-DQ haplotypes were treated as single units for association and clustering. Across some 400 genotyped donors of the cohort, an average of about 240,000 unique TCR beta nucleotide sequences per donor were sequenced, and 15% to 20% of those sequences were non-productive. What the work shows at the level of the full study, not this receptor alone: In a later analysis, most CMV-associated TCR beta chains were found to appear HLA-restricted, with HLA associations seemingly driven largely by CMV exposure. Cytomegalovirus status was reported to be diagnosed by the classifier with high specificity and sensitivity in both the original and validation cohorts. Because the 87-base-pair reads could not distinguish some IMGT-functional V segments, including TRBV6-2 and TRBV6-3, those segments were excluded. Because counts were too low, under 20 rarely observed V segments, including chromosome 9 orphons, were left out of the earlier analysis of some 600 of the donors. Correlated functional status among segregating V segments might reflect linkage disequilibrium, but an unknown experimental factor could not be ruled out. It was suggested by the authors that the approach could potentially be generalized to other disease states and immunological phenotypes. A further reported finding was that TCR beta sequences accurately predicted the HLA-A and HLA-B alleles for most subjects in the first cohort. Strong co-occurrence of HLA alleles, especially DR and DQ, made assigning TCR associations to individual alleles difficult. In a later analysis, several top co-occurrence clusters were reported to appear linked to parvovirus B19, influenza, CMV and Epstein-Barr virus. Because HLA typing was unavailable for some donors at each locus, only the typed subset was used in association tests. According to a later analysis, TCR association rates differed among HLA loci, with DRB1 alleles showing the most associated TCRs and HLA-C alleles showing the fewest. CMV serostatus was the only immune exposure information available for the cohort. The sequencing pipeline was judged likely to have produced a cluster of highly shared sequence variants as a technical artifact. In a later genetic analysis, a missense DCLRE1C variant was associated with V-gene and J-gene trimming of TCR beta chains, and the association was replicated in an independent cohort. At a false discovery rate of 0.05, a later analysis linked under 20,000 TCR beta sequences to specific HLA alleles. An earlier analysis of approximately 590 of the donors showed that most TCR beta V segments appeared in productive rearrangements either about 87% or about 30% of the time, which broadly matched IMGT annotations. The study listed 150 to 200 TCR beta chains as associated with cytomegalovirus. In a later genetic analysis, fewer N-insertions in productive TCRs were reported among donors in an Asian-associated ancestry cluster than the approximately 670-donor mean. Most TCR sequences were observed very rarely across donors, whereas some public TCRs were present in many individuals. This cohort had only TCR beta chains sequenced, and the lack of alpha or paired-chain data limited which features could be detected. Sequencing depth was assumed to be roughly uniform across donors in the presence/absence analyses, though that assumption may not hold. In vitro tests confirmed that three of the cytomegalovirus-associated TCR beta chains recognize cytomegalovirus antigens. A later analysis found that HLA-associated TCR beta chains were more clonally expanded and had lower generation probabilities than equally common non-associated chains.

Receptor amplification or capture employed the immunoSEQ multiplex PCR assay. For the multiplex PCR, a mixture combining 60 forward primers for TCR Vbeta segments and 13 reverse primers for TCR Jbeta segments was used. The CDR3 region of rearranged TCR beta genes was amplified from genomic DNA by a multiplex PCR assay. The amplified TCR beta libraries were sequenced on the Illumina HiSeq System as 87-base-pair reads. In the authors' own workflow: A later analysis counted 75 million to 100 million unique TCR beta chains across the roughly 700 repertoires, and roughly 11 million of these chains were shared by at least two donors. A nearest-neighbor algorithm error-corrected the raw reads and collapsed the reads into unique sequences, merging closely related sequences to remove PCR and sequencing errors. CDR3 sequences were aligned to IMGT reference sequences to assign V, D and J gene segments. Each retained sequence needed at least a six-nucleotide match to both a V gene segment and a J gene segment. A rearrangement was called productive if the CDR3 had no stop codons and remained in frame with V and J, and every other rearrangement was called non-productive. CDR3 was defined by IMGT convention, running from the second conserved V-encoded cysteine to the conserved J-encoded phenylalanine. Sequences without an unambiguous match to a single V gene segment were excluded from the earlier analysis of a few hundred of the donors. In an earlier analysis of roughly 600 of the donors, a V segment was called functional when productive rearrangements were above 56.7%, and segregating when the standard deviation between donors exceeded 5%. A statistical classification framework was built for diagnosing cytomegalovirus status from the catalog of TCR beta chain sequences. In a later analysis, TCR nucleotide sequences were compared against IMGT/GENE-DB human TR gene sequences so that V and J genes could be assigned. The TCRdist pipeline was used in a later analysis to assign CDR3 sequences and most-parsimonious VDJ recombination scenarios. In a later analysis, each TCR beta chain was defined by its CDR3 amino acid sequence together with its V-gene family, and reads lacking a unique V-gene family were excluded. A later analysis removed 592 highly shared, low-generation-probability nucleotide sequences to deal with suspected cross-contamination and a sequencing artifact. For each public chain, a later analysis derived a clonal expansion index from normalized ranks of inferred template counts within each repertoire. Generation probabilities in a later analysis came from a VDJ recombination model fitted to out-of-frame rearrangements, and those results were checked against IGoR. A later analysis scored TCR-TCR, TCR-HLA and TCR-CMV co-occurrence with hypergeometric tests, applying a repertoire-size bias correction to TCR pairs. To estimate false discovery rates, a later analysis permuted the HLA or CMV assignments 20 times. In a later analysis, co-occurring TCRs were grouped using DBSCAN, and TCRdist sequence similarity was added for clustering within HLA-allele-positive subsets. Repertoires with fewer than 30,000 or more than 120,000 public chains, plus five repertoires with anomalous nucleotide sharing, were excluded from co-occurrence clustering. TCRdb limited this immuneACCESS table to in-frame rearrangements with V and J called. A share of clones is missing; checked studies link under half to unresolved V genes, and the rest is unexplained. Clone size and V and J calls were adopted from that table, with D and trimming inferred from the DNA. Recorded for this sample are fewer than 90,000 clones; around 80% of them occurred a single time. Together, the top ten hold 2.5% of the sample.

This clone has just a few counts. Its antigen specificity is not known. No base quality values were provided; no much bigger clone lies one nucleotide off. CDR1 and CDR2 are drawn from the germline V gene (reference sequence): MNHNY, SVGAGI. From cysteine to phenylalanine, the CDR3 is 12 amino acids long. Kept here is only the CDR3 DNA, which spans 36 bases and is read in frame from base 1. The V end gives up 8 bases and the J end 0 bases, leaving 1 base in the junction not matched to a gene. The cohort was made up of under 800 healthy bone marrow donors. Cohort members were all nominally healthy when sampled, although unrecorded immune exposures were likely present. The donor was CMV seropositive and belonged to the group of 250 to 350 seropositive cohort members. Each donor provided a peripheral blood sample, and peripheral blood mononuclear cells were used for TCR beta sequencing. Genomic DNA extraction from the blood cell samples was performed with the Qiagen DNeasy Blood Extraction Kit.

The V and J genes are TRBV6-6 and TRBJ2-7, and TRBD2 aligns with 7 junction nucleotides. The receptor was derived from a male donor in good health and CMV-seropositive. The sample comprised PBMCs. The CDR3 in this case is CASAGDSYEQYF. DNA sequence: TGTGCCAGCGCGGGGGACTCCTACGAGCAGTACTTC.